The 14 T cell receptor beta chains reported below all come from one sample, sequenced in a study of T-cell memory formation after mild COVID-19. Each CDR3 protein gets one entry after TCRdb re-called the 5' RACE reads with MiXCR. This table has about 430,000 distinct CDR3 sequences, about 24% appearing once. Material: PBMCs or a T cell subset sorted from them (not recorded which). Source of these receptors: an adult woman who had mild COVID-19 (a few samples of this study predate the infection). Cell type and time point are not known.

This clonotype has just a few counts. This CDR3 is CASSGSGTLGTQYF. The CDR3 bases are TGTGCCAGCAGTGGGTCGGGAACCTTGGGTACGCAGTATTTT. This chain uses TRBV2 with TRBJ2-3, with a possible D match to TRBD2 (5 bases). This CDR3 contains 14 residues. The germline V gene has CDR1 SNHLY and CDR2 FYNNEI. V was pared by 4 bases and J by 8 bases, with 16 bases between.

This clonotype appeared a few times. The chain has TRBV27 and TRBJ2-1; D may be TRBD2 (6 bases). CDR1 and CDR2 (germline): MNHEY, SMNVEV (reference sequence). This CDR3 contains 15 residues. V was shortened by 5 bases and J by 0 bases, with 11 bases between the two germline ends. The CDR3 spells CASSRDFSSYNEQFF. Here the CDR3 DNA reads TGTGCCAGCAGTCGGGACTTTAGCTCCTACAATGAGCAGTTCTTC.

In this sample, this clonotype turned up a few times. The V gene is TRBV12-3 or TRBV12-4, the J gene TRBJ1-3; no firm D call. The CDR3 spans 15 residues. V lost 7 bases to trimming and J lost 0 bases, with 13 bases between them. CDR3 DNA sequence: TGTGCCAGCACCCCGAGCCCTGGCTCTGGAAACACCATATATTTT. Amino acid sequence: CASTPSPGSGNTIYF.

This clonotype has just a few counts. The genes are TRBV7-9 and TRBJ1-4; 11 nucleotides match TRBD1. V lost 5 bases, J lost 7 bases, and 9 bases stayed unmatched. The CDR3 loop spans 16 amino acids. In germline, CDR1 is SEHNR, CDR2 FQNEAQ (reference sequence). In DNA, the CDR3 is TGTGCCAGCAGCCCCTCCCCCGGGACAGGGGGTGAAAAACTGTTTTTT. It yields the protein CASSPSPGTGGEKLFF.

This clonotype was picked up a small number of times. The V call is TRBV7-2, the J call TRBJ2-2; unclear D gene. Germline-derived CDR1 and CDR2 are SGHTA and FQGNSA. Trimming shortened V by 3 bases and J by 6 bases, and 5 bases separated the two germline ends. CDR3 size: 12 residues. The CDR3 here is CASSFIAGELFF. CDR3 sequence (DNA): TGTGCCAGCAGCTTCATCGCCGGGGAGCTGTTTTTT.

This clonotype was picked up one time. The chain joins TRBV20-1 to TRBJ2-5; TRBD1 aligns across 9 bases. Germline trimming cut 6 bases from V and 4 bases from J; bases unmatched to any gene: 3. The CDR3 extends over 12 amino acids. In germline, CDR1 is DFQATT, CDR2 SNEGSKA (reference sequence). As DNA, the CDR3 is TGCAGTGCACCGGACAGGGGAGAGACCCAGTACTTC. Translation: CSAPDRGETQYF.

This clonotype was seen many times. This chain uses TRBV25-1 with TRBJ2-5; D perhaps matches TRBD1 (5 bases). Trimming took off 4 bases at V and 2 bases at J, with 14 bases between the two ends. In germline, CDR1 is MGHDK, CDR2 SYGVNS. The CDR3 covers 15 residues. CDR3 nucleotide sequence: TGTGCCAGCAGTGCCCCCGCCGACAGACAAGAGACCCAGTACTTC. This sequence encodes CASSAPADRQETQYF.

The chain joins TRBV7-3 to TRBJ1-1; D gene ambiguous. V was pared by 1 base and J by 4 bases, with 7 bases between. Germline lookup yields CDR1 SGHTA and CDR2 FQGTGA. The CDR3 contains 13 residues. The CDR3 bases are TGTGCCAGCAGCTTAAGTCAGTCCACTGAAGCTTTCTTT. Its translation is CASSLSQSTEAFF.

The chain joins TRBV18 to TRBJ2-6; a possible D gene is TRBD1 (6 bases). Per the germline V gene, CDR1 is KGHSH and CDR2 is LQKENI. The CDR3 contains 15 residues. The V and J ends lost 0 bases and 4 bases respectively, with 7 bases between them. DNA of the CDR3: TGTGCCAGCTCACCACCAACAGGGGGGGCCAACGTCCTGACTTTC. It specifies CASSPPTGGANVLTF.

This clonotype was seen only a few times. The chain links TRBV12-3 or TRBV12-4 to TRBJ1-3; tentatively, D is TRBD1 (5 bases). V was trimmed by 7 bases and J by 8 bases, leaving 18 bases between them. CDR3 length: 14 amino acids. The CDR3 DNA reads TGTGCCAGCAAGATAGGGGTGTCAACTGACACCATATATTTT. Protein: CASKIGVSTDTIYF.

This clonotype was observed a few times. V and J are TRBV20-1 and TRBJ2-1; TRBD1 might be the D (5 bases). The CDR3 is 13 amino acids. From germline, CDR1 is DFQATT and CDR2 SNEGSKA (reference sequence). Between the trimmed V and J ends, which lost 3 bases and 9 bases, there was a span of 15 bases. This CDR3 is CSASGQGLPEQFF. The CDR3 DNA is TGCAGTGCTAGTGGTCAGGGCCTTCCTGAGCAGTTCTTC.

This chain joins TRBV7-8 and TRBJ2-3; D remains unclear. The CDR3 sequence is 14 residues long. Germline V gene lookup returns CDR1 SGHVS and CDR2 FQNEAQ. V shed 4 bases and J shed 2 bases, with 10 bases lying between them. The CDR3 loop is CASSSRPLTDTQYF. The CDR3 coding sequence is TGTGCCAGCAGCTCCCGACCCCTCACAGATACGCAGTATTTT.

The rearrangement links TRBV30 to TRBJ2-3; 7 nucleotides agree with TRBD1. CDR3 length: 12 amino acids. Germline V gene sequence: CDR1 GTSNPN, CDR2 SVGIG (reference sequence). The ends lost 7 bases at V and 2 bases at J; junction bases unmatched: 3. The CDR3 protein is CAYTGDTDTQYF. The CDR3 DNA follows: TGTGCCTACACAGGGGACACAGATACGCAGTATTTT.

This rearrangement joins TRBV20-1 to TRBJ2-7; 9 bases map to TRBD2. With 5 bases clipped from V and 0 bases from J, the junction kept 17 bases outside the gene matches. The CDR3 sequence is 18 residues long. Germline V CDR1 and CDR2: DFQATT, SNEGSKA (reference sequence). In DNA form, the CDR3 reads TGCAGTGCTTCAGAAGGGGCTGCTAGCGGGGCTAGCTCCTACGAGCAGTACTTC. As protein: CSASEGAASGASSYEQYF.